The text below deals with one TCR beta chain. The entry originates in a study of CXCR3-negative and CXCR3-positive naive CD8 T cells. CDR1 is SQVTM, CDR2 ANQGSEA, per germline. The CDR3 is made up of 13 amino acids. Through 5' RACE with UMI labels, the TRB cDNA libraries were prepared. No DNA is given; TCRdb re-called the 5' RACE reads and lists each CDR3 protein once. The specimen's table records roughly 86,000 distinct CDR3 sequences. The sample was naive CXCR3- CD8+ T cells from blood. Subset: CD45RO-CCR7+CD27+CD95- naive CD8+ T cells lacking CXCR3 (TNR3-). The TCR sequence derives from a human donor in good health. Some clones in this sample may be carry-over from other donors' samples. The chain employs TRBV29-1 and TRBJ2-7; checking the TCRdb D call of TRBD2 is not possible without DNA. The CDR3 region is CSVPGTSSYEQYF.